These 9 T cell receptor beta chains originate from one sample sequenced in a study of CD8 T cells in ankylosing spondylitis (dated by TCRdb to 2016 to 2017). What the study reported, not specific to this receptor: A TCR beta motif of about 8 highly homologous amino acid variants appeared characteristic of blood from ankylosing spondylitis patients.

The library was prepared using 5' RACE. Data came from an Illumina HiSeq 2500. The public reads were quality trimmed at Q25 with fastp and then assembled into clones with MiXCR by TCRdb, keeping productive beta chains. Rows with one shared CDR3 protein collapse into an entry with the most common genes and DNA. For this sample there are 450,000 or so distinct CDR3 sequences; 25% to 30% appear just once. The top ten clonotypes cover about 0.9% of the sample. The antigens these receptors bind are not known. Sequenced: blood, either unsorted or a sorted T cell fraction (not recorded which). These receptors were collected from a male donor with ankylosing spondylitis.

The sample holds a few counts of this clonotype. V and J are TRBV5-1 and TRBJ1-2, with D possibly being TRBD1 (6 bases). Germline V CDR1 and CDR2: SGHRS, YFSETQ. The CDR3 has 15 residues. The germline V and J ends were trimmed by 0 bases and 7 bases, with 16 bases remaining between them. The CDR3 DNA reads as TGCGCCAGCAGCTTGGCCGTACAGGGCTTCGTTGGCTACACCTTC. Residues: CASSLAVQGFVGYTF.

The CDR3: CSVTDQGFYYGYTF. CDR3 sequence (DNA): TGCAGCGTCACTGATCAGGGTTTCTACTATGGCTACACCTTC. V usage is TRBV29-1 and J usage is TRBJ1-2; weak D call: TRBD1 (5 bases). With 6 bases removed from V and 3 bases from J, the gap between germline ends came to 17 bases. CDR1 is SQVTM, CDR2 ANQGSEA, per germline. The CDR3 is 14 residues long.

The CDR3 loop is CSARGEGGQPQHF. CDR3 DNA: TGCAGTGCTAGAGGCGAGGGCGGGCAGCCCCAGCATTTT. This rearrangement joins TRBV20-1 to TRBJ1-5; D unresolved. CDR3 length: 13 amino acids. Between the trimmed V and J ends, which lost 1 base and 7 bases, there was a span of 11 bases. CDR1 is DFQATT, CDR2 SNEGSKA, per germline (reference sequence).

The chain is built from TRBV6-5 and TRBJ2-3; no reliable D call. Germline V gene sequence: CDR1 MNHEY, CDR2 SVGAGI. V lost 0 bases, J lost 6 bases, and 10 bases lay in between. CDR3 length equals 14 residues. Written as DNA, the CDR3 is TGTGCCAGCAGTTACTCCTTGGCTACGGATACGCAGTATTTT. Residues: CASSYSLATDTQYF.

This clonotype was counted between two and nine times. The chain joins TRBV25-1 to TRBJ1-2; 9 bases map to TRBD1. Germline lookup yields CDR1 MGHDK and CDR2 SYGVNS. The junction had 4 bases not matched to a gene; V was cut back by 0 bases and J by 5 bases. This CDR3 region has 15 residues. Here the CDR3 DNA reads TGTGCCAGCAGTGAATATCAGGACAGGGGATATGGCTACACCTTC. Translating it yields CASSEYQDRGYGYTF.

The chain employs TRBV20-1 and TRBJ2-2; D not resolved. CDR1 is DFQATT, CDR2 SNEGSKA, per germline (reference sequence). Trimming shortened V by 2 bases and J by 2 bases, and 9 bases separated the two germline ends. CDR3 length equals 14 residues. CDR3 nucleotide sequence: TGCAGTGCTAGACGGCAGCCAAACACCGGGGAGCTGTTTTTT. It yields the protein CSARRQPNTGELFF.

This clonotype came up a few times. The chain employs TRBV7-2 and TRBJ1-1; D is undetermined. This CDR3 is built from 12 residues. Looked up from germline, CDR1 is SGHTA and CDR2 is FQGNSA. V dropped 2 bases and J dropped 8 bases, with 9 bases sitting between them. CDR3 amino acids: CASSLRREEAFF. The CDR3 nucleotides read TGTGCCAGCAGCTTACGAAGGGAAGAAGCTTTCTTT.

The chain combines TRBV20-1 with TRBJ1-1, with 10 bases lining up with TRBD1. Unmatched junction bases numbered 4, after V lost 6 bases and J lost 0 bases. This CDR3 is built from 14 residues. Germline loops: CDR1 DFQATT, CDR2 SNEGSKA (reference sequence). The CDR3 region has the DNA TGCAGTGCAGGAGGACAGGGGGTGAACACTGAAGCTTTCTTT. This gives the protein CSAGGQGVNTEAFF.

The CDR3 DNA sequence: TGCGCCAGCAGCTTGGAACTAGCACAACACAATGAGCAGTTCTTC. This codes for CASSLELAQHNEQFF. The chain recombines TRBV5-1 with TRBJ2-1; possible D gene TRBD2, 6 bases. Germline V CDR1 and CDR2: SGHRS, YFSETQ. The V end lost 0 bases, the J end lost 5 bases, and 12 bases lay between the germline ends. This CDR3 is 15 amino acids long.